One and the same sample provided the 17 T cell receptor beta chains below, sequenced in a study of T cells in Graves' hyperthyroidism and ophthalmopathy. What was amplified from RNA transcripts were TCR beta CDR3 regions. During a first-round RT-PCR of the TCR CDR3, the HTBI primer set was used. TCRdb ran MiXCR on the multiplex PCR reads and lists one entry per CDR3 protein. The repertoire includes fewer than 600,000 distinct CDR3 sequences, around an eighth of them detected once, and about 17% sits in the top ten. Sequenced sample: blood. All receptors derive from a woman under 30 with Graves' hyperthyroidism.

This clonotype has at least ten counts. V usage is TRBV11-2 and J usage is TRBJ2-1; the D call may be TRBD1 or TRBD2 (5 bases each). V lost 4 bases to trimming and J lost 7 bases, with 20 bases between them. The CDR3 sequence is 16 residues long. The germline V gene encodes CDR1 SGHAT and CDR2 FQNNGV. This CDR3 is CASSSGVGRVINEQFF. DNA of the CDR3: TGTGCCAGCAGCTCCGGGGTGGGCAGGGTCATAAATGAGCAGTTCTTC.

This clonotype was picked up many times. The chain joins TRBV5-5 to TRBJ2-7, with D perhaps TRBD2 (6 bases). Germline V CDR1 and CDR2: SGHKS, YYEKEE (reference sequence). The CDR3 loop spans 14 amino acids. Trimming removed 3 bases from V and 4 bases from J, with 14 bases in between. The CDR3 here is CASSWRDGGYEQYF. CDR3 DNA sequence: TGTGCCAGCAGCTGGAGGGACGGCGGGTACGAGCAGTACTTC. Full variable domain (outside the CDR3, taken from reference TRBV5-5 and TRBJ2-7): DAGVTQSPTHLIKTRGQQVTLRCSPISGHKSVSWYQQVLGQGPQFIFQYYEKEERGRGNFPDRFSARQFPNYSSELNVNALLLGDSALYLCASSWRDGGYEQYFGPGTRLTVT.

The chain links TRBV2 to TRBJ2-5; D is perhaps TRBD1 or TRBD2 (6 bases each). Germline-derived CDR1 and CDR2 are SNHLY and FYNNEI. V dropped 3 bases and J dropped 5 bases, with 10 bases sitting between them. The CDR3 has 13 amino acids. This CDR3 reads CASSEGGRETQYF. The DNA of the CDR3 is TGTGCCAGCAGTGAGGGGGGCCGGGAGACCCAGTACTTC.

The chain uses TRBV27 and TRBJ2-5; 8 bases align to TRBD2. After removal of 7 bases from V and 7 bases from J, the junction contained 8 bases not matched to a gene. The germline V gene has CDR1 MNHEY and CDR2 SMNVEV (reference sequence). There are 13 residues in the CDR3. This CDR3 is CASTPRGGGTQYF. The DNA of the CDR3 is TGTGCCAGCACCCCCCGGGGGGGAGGGACCCAGTACTTC.

As for this clonotype: An end of the junction differs from the germline gene, which may be a read error. The chain joins TRBV14 to TRBJ2-1, with D perhaps matching TRBD2 (6 bases). CDR1 and CDR2 (germline): SGHDN, FVKESK. The CDR3 has 14 residues. The CDR3 DNA follows: TGTGCCAGCAGCGAGCGGGCTTACAACAATGGGCAGTTCTTC. It encodes CASSERAYNNGQFF. The variable domain in full, completed from reference TRBV14 and TRBJ2-1, reads EAGVTQFPSHSVIEKGQTVTLRCDPISGHDNLYWYRRVMGKEIKFLLHFVKESKQDESGMPNNRFLAERTGGTYSTLKVQPAELEDSGVYFCASSERAYNNGQFFGPGTRLTVL.

The chain links TRBV7-8 to TRBJ2-1; 8 positions agree with TRBD1. This CDR3 region has 15 residues. The germline gives CDR1 SGHVS, CDR2 FQNEAQ. Germline trimming cut 5 bases from V and 8 bases from J; bases unmatched to any gene: 11. CDR3: CASSKGQGHTDEQFF. CDR3 DNA sequence: TGTGCCAGCAGCAAAGGACAGGGTCATACGGATGAGCAGTTCTTC.

This clonotype was observed at least ten times. This chain joins TRBV10-2 and TRBJ2-5, with a weak D call TRBD2 (5 bases). CDR1 WSHSY and CDR2 SAAADI come from the germline V gene. V was pared by 2 bases and J by 5 bases, with 9 bases between. The CDR3 extends over 13 amino acids. The CDR3 region has the DNA TGCGCCAGCAGTGAGCGGGATCGTGAGACCCAGTACTTC. Protein sequence: CASSERDRETQYF.

Turning to this clonotype: A much larger clone lies one base from this, so it may be a read error. The gene calls are TRBV6-2 or TRBV6-3 and TRBJ1-1; the D is unclear. CDR3 size: 13 residues. Germline loops: CDR1 MNHEY, CDR2 SVGEGT. V lost 5 bases and J lost 8, with 15 bases in between. This CDR3 is CASSGGGQDEAFF. CDR3 DNA: TGTGCCAGCAGTGGAGGCGGTCAGGACGAAGCTTTCTTT.

The chain combines TRBV19 with TRBJ1-1; D possibly corresponds to TRBD1 (5 bases). Germline CDR1 and CDR2: LNHDA and SQIVND (reference sequence). The CDR3 is made up of 14 amino acids. V was clipped by 3 bases and J by 6 bases, with 14 bases between them. As DNA, the CDR3 is TGTGCCAGTAGTATCCTCTCATGGGGCCCTGAAGCTTTCTTT. Amino acids: CASSILSWGPEAFF.

This clonotype was recorded at least ten times. CDR3 protein: CASSQERQGGYTF. CDR3 bases: TGTGCCAGCAGCCAAGAGAGACAGGGTGGCTACACCTTC. V is TRBV3-1 and J is TRBJ1-2; 7 nucleotides match TRBD1. Germline V gives CDR1 LGHDT, CDR2 YNNKEL (reference sequence). V lost 0 bases, J lost 7 bases, and 2 bases stayed unmatched. CDR3 length: 13 amino acids.

This clonotype turned up a few times. The chain employs TRBV12-3 or TRBV12-4 and TRBJ1-2, with 8 nucleotides matching TRBD1. CDR3 length: 13 residues. V lost 6 bases, J lost 12 bases, and 12 bases stayed unmatched. This CDR3 is CASRQPTDRADTF. The CDR3 DNA reads as TGTGCCAGCAGACAACCTACGGACAGGGCGGACACCTTC.

This clonotype has a count of ten or more. The chain recombines TRBV10-3 with TRBJ2-7; D gene unclear. V lost 0 bases and J lost 3, with 6 bases in between. Germline V gene data show CDR1 as ENHRY and CDR2 as SYGVKD. The CDR3 is 13 residues long. The CDR3 region is CAISESGDYEQYV. CDR3 nucleotide sequence: TGTGCCATCAGTGAGTCGGGCGACTACGAGCAGTACGTC.

This clonotype was counted many times. DNA of the CDR3: TGTGCCAGCAGCACAGGCTGGGACAATCAAGCTACGCAGTATTTT. It translates to CASSTGWDNQATQYF. This chain connects TRBV7-8 to TRBJ2-3; tentative D call: TRBD1 (6 bases). Looked up from germline, CDR1 is SGHVS and CDR2 is FQNEAQ. This CDR3 spans 15 amino acids. Trimming stripped 5 bases from V and 8 bases from J, with 20 bases between.

This clonotype was counted at least ten times. V and J are TRBV12-3 or TRBV12-4 and TRBJ2-7, with a weak D call TRBD2 (5 bases). This CDR3 contains 13 residues. Trimming removed 7 bases at V and 4 bases at J, with 14 bases between. CDR3 amino acids: CASTQDLAYEQYF. The CDR3, as DNA: TGTGCCAGCACGCAGGATTTAGCGTACGAGCAGTACTTC.

This clonotype has a count of ten or more. The chain carries TRBV20-1 and TRBJ2-5; D might be TRBD1 (6 bases). The germline V gene has CDR1 DFQATT and CDR2 SNEGSKA (reference sequence). This CDR3 spans 14 amino acids. The V end lost 2 bases, the J end lost 5 bases, and 15 bases lay between the germline ends. The CDR3 region is CSARLAGVVETQYF. The CDR3 DNA follows: TGCAGTGCTAGATTAGCAGGGGTGGTGGAGACCCAGTACTTC.

Many counts were recorded for this clonotype. The chain couples TRBV27 to TRBJ2-1; 7 nucleotides line up with TRBD2. The germline V gene has CDR1 MNHEY and CDR2 SMNVEV (reference sequence). V lost 7 bases to trimming and J lost 6 bases; unmatched junction nucleotides: 9. The CDR3 length is 14 residues. CDR3 bases: TGTGCCAGCATCCCTAGCGGAGTGGCCAATGAGCAGTTCTTC. Its translation: CASIPSGVANEQFF.

This clonotype has at least ten counts. The genes are TRBV10-3 and TRBJ2-7; D tentatively reads TRBD1 or TRBD2 (5 bases each). V lost 8 bases, J lost 6 bases, and 17 bases lay in between. This CDR3 is built from 13 residues. Looked up from germline, CDR1 is ENHRY and CDR2 is SYGVKD. The CDR3 spells CAIGPGPDVEQYF. The CDR3 DNA follows: TGTGCCATCGGACCGGGACCTGATGTCGAGCAGTACTTC.